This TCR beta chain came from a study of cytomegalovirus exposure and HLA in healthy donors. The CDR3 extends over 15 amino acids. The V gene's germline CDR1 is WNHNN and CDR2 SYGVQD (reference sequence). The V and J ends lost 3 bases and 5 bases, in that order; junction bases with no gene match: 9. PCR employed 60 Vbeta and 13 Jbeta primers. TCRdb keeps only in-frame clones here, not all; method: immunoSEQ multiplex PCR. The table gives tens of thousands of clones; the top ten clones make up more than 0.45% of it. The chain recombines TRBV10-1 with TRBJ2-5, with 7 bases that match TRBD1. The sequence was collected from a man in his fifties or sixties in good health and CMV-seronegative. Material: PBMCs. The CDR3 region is CASSEGSGGDETQYF. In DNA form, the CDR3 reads TGCGCCAGCAGTGAAGGGTCAGGGGGTGATGAGACCCAGTACTTC.